This TCR beta chain was identified during a study of T cell repertoires in cytomegalovirus infection. Looking at the study overall: The public TCR beta signatures pointed to both CMV infection and matching HLA type. The study, taken as a whole, reports: The study found HLA-C-restricted CMV-specific TCR beta clonotypes dominating the ex vivo response.

TCRdb re-derived calls from the reads in MiXCR, one entry per CDR3 protein. Of 680,000 or so distinct CDR3 sequences listed, about 40% are singletons. Trimming at V came to 0 bases and at J to 7 bases, leaving 10 bases not matched to a gene. Germline CDR1 is DFQATT and CDR2 is SNEGSKA (reference sequence). This CDR3 region has 16 residues. The table lists this clonotype with a count of one. The antigen remains unidentified. V and J are TRBV20-1 and TRBJ2-5; 11 positions agree with TRBD1. Source material: PBMCs. The sequence was collected from a human donor in good health (CMV status not recorded). Some clones in this sample may be carry-over from other donors' samples. In DNA form, the CDR3 reads TGCAGTGCTAGAGAGAGGACAGGGGGCTACTTCAGGACCCAGTACTTC. Its translation is CSARERTGGYFRTQYF.